This T cell receptor beta chain was sequenced for a study of blood T cell repertoires in COVID-19. Study-wide context: Some COVID-19 samples were acute and others convalescent; all came from the United States, Italy and Spain. PBMCs, B-cell-depleted T cells, or T cells were the source of the cDNA or gDNA that made up the material.

TCRdb's table, derived via immunoSEQ multiplex PCR, lists solely in-frame clones and lacks some. The sample has some 180,000 clones, roughly 85% seen once. V lost 0 bases and J lost 4, with 9 bases in between. Germline V gene data show CDR1 as LGHDT and CDR2 as YNNKEL (reference sequence). CDR3 length: 14 amino acids. Two negative PCRs, clearance, or symptom resolution were required of recovered Cohort 3 donors. This chain links TRBV3-1 (or the pseudogene TRBV3-2) with TRBJ1-1; no firm D call. This TCR derives from a man between 40 and 49 years old who had recovered from COVID-19. Sequenced input: PBMCs or T cells enriched from blood (not recorded which). CDR3 nucleotide sequence: TGTGCCAGCAGCCAAGATTCCGTGGCCACTGAAGCTTTCTTT. Translation gives CASSQDSVATEAFF.